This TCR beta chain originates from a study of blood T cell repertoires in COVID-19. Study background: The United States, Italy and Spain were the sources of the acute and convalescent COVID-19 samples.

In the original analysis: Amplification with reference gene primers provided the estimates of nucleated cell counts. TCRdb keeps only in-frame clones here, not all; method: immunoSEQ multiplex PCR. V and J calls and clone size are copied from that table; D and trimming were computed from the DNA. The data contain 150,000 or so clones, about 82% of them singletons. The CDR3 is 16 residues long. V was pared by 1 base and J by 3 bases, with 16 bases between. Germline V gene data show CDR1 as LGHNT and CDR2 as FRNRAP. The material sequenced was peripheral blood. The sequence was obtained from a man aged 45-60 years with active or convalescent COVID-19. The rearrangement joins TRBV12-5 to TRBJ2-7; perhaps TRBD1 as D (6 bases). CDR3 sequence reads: CASGLAPRGQHYEQYF. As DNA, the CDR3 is TGTGCTAGTGGTTTGGCGCCCCGCGGACAGCACTACGAGCAGTACTTC.